These T cell receptor beta chains were read from a single sample in a study of blood T cell repertoires in COVID-19. TCRdb's copy holds only in-frame clones and misses some; the assay was immunoSEQ multiplex PCR. The data show some 530,000 clones, with 80% to 90% seen just once and approximately 3.2% held by the top ten. The sequenced sample consisted of peripheral blood. All receptors derive from a human donor in a cohort sampled during active COVID-19. CDR3s include the opening cysteine and the closing phenylalanine or tryptophan.

j_call | v_call | cdr3_aa
TRBJ2-1 | TRBV7-6 | CASSLAPGSSGLHEQFF
TRBJ1-1 | TRBV6-5 | CAIPGQGNTEAFF
TRBJ2-5 | TRBV19 | CASSEGTSGSHVLETQYF
TRBJ1-1 | TRBV5-1 | CASSLAQGVLAEAFF
TRBJ1-5 | TRBV19 | CASSIFPNQPQHF
TRBJ1-1 | TRBV9 | CASSVGRTGTANTEAFF
TRBJ1-6 | TRBV6-2/TRBV6-3 | CASSWQMTPLHF
TRBJ1-4 | TRBV4-1 | CASSRDTGVEKLFF
TRBJ1-3 | TRBV30 | CAWGTGGNTIYF
TRBJ1-5 | TRBV5-1 | CASSLETPNQPQHF
TRBJ2-7 | TRBV27 | CASTRKGQFYEQYF
TRBJ2-2 | TRBV5-6 | CASSRDRLYTGELFF
TRBJ2-1 | TRBV6-5 | CASSYKGPATNEQFF
TRBJ1-4 | TRBV12-3/TRBV12-4 | CASSLEGRKLFF
TRBJ2-7 | TRBV6-5 | CASSPGLAGVEQYF